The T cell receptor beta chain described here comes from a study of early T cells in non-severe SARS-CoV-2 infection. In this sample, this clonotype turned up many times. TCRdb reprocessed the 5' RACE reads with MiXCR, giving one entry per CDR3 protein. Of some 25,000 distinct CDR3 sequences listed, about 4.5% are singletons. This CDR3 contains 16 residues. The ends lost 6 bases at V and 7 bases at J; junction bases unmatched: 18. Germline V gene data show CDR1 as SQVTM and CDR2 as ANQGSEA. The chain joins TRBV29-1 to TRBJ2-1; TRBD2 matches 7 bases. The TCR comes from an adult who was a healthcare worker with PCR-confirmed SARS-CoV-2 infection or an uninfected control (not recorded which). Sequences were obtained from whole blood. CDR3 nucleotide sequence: TGCAGCGTGTTCCTAGCGGAACAACGTCGGGGGAATGAGCAGTTCTTC. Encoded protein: CSVFLAEQRRGNEQFF.